The rows below give T cell receptor beta chains drawn from one sample of a study of shared clonotypes between healthy human individuals. Clones were read by immunoSEQ multiplex PCR, and TCRdb kept only the in-frame ones, dropping some. The sample holds about 590,000 clones, roughly 95% seen once. Sequencing was performed on naive CD8+ T cells sorted from blood. The receptors here all came from a woman aged 25 to 39 in good health. Both conserved end residues are trimmed from each CDR3.

V gene,CDR3 protein
TRBV5-8,ATLRFTGTSGTYEQY
TRBV6-5,ASGDSYEQY
TRBV5-4,ASSPGQGKSHEQY
TRBV11-1,ASSQAASGSSYNEQF
TRBV29-1,SVEIEGTNYGYT
TRBV7-2,ASSLVRGSNQPQH
TRBV5-4,ASSLEASEKQF
TRBV13,ASSLAGAGTGELF
TRBV19,ASRPGTDEKLF
TRBV21-1,ASSKAGGEQF
TRBV19,ASYTEGDTQY
TRBV9,ASSATGGNQPQH
TRBV27,ASRALGSRDEQF
TRBV27,ASGQGAIPYGYT
TRBV28,ASSLGGIYEQY
TRBV6-5,ASTPTGDNEQF
TRBV28,ASSLNGVHNQPQH
TRBV11-3,ASSFGAGEQY
TRBV7-8,ASSPGWGGPRGETQY
TRBV5-6,ASSLVPGGRLYGYT
TRBV4-1,ASSQNSLFEPYEQY
TRBV7-2,ASSPGQGHTEAF
TRBV6-5,ASSYSKVTLADGS
TRBV27,ASSAGTGNNQPQH
TRBV28,ASSAAGGRETQY
TRBV27,ASSPSAGGYEQY
TRBV19,ASSFRVLDEQF
TRBV4-1,ASSQDRTSGSYEQF
TRBV6-1,ASSEGTSGTSYEQY
TRBV15,ATSRDQGRVPYGYT
TRBV15,ATSRDGPAGAGGRNEQF
TRBV10-3,AISESSGSQETQY
TRBV28,ASRGGGLAYEQY
TRBV2,ASRVRDPLDYGYT
TRBV2,ASSEQGSHQPQH
TRBV29-1,SVEVEGGAYGYT
TRBV4-1,ASSQSLLRAAYEQY
TRBV5-1,ASSLQDSFSGYNEQF
TRBV27,ASSFGLAGGLETQY
TRBV27,ASSSGYLNTEAF
TRBV10-3,AINSGTGGKTQY
TRBV7-9,ASSLTSGQETQY
TRBV14,ASSQRGQGLSGTEAF
TRBV7-9,ASSLEGGTYNEQF
TRBV16,ASSQSYPEQF
TRBV28,ASSWGTSGYNEQF
TRBV5-8,ASSLFVEQY
TRBV5-1,ASSFPGHTGELF
TRBV2,ASDMRWKGPQH
TRBV11-2,ASSLVGGLETQY
TRBV2,ASRTAPSYNEQF
TRBV4-1,ASSRAGTDYEQY
TRBV19,ASSILSGRVNEQF
TRBV7-9,ASSPPWASWEQY
TRBV19,ASAGPAYEQY